This T cell receptor (beta chain) was obtained from a study of blood T cell repertoires in COVID-19. Study-level information: Sites in the United States, Italy and Spain provided acute and convalescent COVID-19 samples.

Authors' processing steps: Quantification of nucleated cells was approximated via reference gene primer amplification. Repertoires were generated with immunoSEQ multiplex PCR, while TCRdb's copy carries only in-frame clones and drops some. Clone size and V and J calls were adopted from that table, with D and trimming inferred from the DNA. The table shows around 97,000 clones, with 82% occurring only once. The CDR3 spans 15 residues. V dropped 7 bases and J dropped 1 base, with 14 bases sitting between them. Germline values: CDR1 LNHDA, CDR2 SQIVND (reference sequence). The sequence was obtained from a man between 65 and 80 years old with acute or convalescent COVID-19. The V and J genes are TRBV19 and TRBJ1-5, with D possibly matching TRBD1 (5 bases). The sequencing input was peripheral blood. CDR3 region: CASKPQGDSNQPQHF. The CDR3, as DNA: TGTGCCAGTAAGCCTCAGGGCGACAGCAATCAGCCCCAGCATTTT.